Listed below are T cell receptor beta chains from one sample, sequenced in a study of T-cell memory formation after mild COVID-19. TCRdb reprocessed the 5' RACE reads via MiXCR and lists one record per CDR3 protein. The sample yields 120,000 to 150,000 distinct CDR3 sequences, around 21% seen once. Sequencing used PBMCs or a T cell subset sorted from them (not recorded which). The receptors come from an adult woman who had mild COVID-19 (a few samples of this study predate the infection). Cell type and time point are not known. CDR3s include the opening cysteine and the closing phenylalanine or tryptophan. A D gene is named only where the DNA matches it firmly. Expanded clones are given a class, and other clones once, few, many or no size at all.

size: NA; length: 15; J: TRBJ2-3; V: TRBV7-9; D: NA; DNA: TGTGCCAGCAGCTTAGGGGCTAGCGATGCAGATACGCAGTATTTT; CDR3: CASSLGASDADTQYF
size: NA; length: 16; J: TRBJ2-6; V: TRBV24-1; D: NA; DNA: TGTGCCACCAGTGAGGTGGCAGTCTCTGGGGACAACGTCCTGACTTTC; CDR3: CATSEVAVSGDNVLTF
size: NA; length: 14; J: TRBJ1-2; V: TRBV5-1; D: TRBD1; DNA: TGCGCCAGCAGCTTGGTCACAGGGGAATATGGCTACACCTTC; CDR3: CASSLVTGEYGYTF
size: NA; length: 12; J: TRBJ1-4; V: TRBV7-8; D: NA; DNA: TGTGCCAGCAGCTTTAACAGAGAAAAACTGTTTTTT; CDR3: CASSFNREKLFF
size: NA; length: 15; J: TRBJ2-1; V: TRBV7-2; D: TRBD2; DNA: TGTGCCAGCAGCTCGACGAGCGGGAGACACAATGAGCAGTTCTTC; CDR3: CASSSTSGRHNEQFF
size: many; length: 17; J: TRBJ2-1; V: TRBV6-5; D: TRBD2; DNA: TGTGCCAGCAGTTACGGTATTGTTAGCGGGAGTTACAATGAGCAGTTCTTC; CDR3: CASSYGIVSGSYNEQFF
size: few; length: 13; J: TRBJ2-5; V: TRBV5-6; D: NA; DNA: TGTGCCGTAGGTAGATTGGGGAAAGAGACCCAGTACTTC; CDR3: CAVGRLGKETQYF
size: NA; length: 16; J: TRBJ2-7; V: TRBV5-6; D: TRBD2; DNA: TGTGCCAGCAGCTTGGGACTAGCGGGCGTCTCCTACGAGCAGTACTTC; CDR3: CASSLGLAGVSYEQYF
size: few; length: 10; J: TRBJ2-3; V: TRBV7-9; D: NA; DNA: TGTGCCAGCAGCCCGCGTTACCAGTATTTT; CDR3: CASSPRYQYF
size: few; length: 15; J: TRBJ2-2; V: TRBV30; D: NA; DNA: TGTGCCTGGAGTACTGGGTTGATGAACACCGGGGAGCTGTTTTTT; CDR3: CAWSTGLMNTGELFF
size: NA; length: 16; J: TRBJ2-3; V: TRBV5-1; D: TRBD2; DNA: TGCGCCAGCAGCAGACTAGCGGACATCAAGGGGGATACGCAGTATTTT; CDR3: CASSRLADIKGDTQYF
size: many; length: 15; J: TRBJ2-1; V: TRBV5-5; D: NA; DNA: TGTGCCAGCAGAGGTGGGCGATCCCGATACAATGAGCAGTTCTTC; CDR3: CASRGGRSRYNEQFF
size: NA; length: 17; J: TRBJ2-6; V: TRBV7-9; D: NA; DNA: TGTGCCAGCAGCTTAGAAGTGTGGCGGGCTGGGGCCAACGTCCTGACTTTC; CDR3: CASSLEVWRAGANVLTF
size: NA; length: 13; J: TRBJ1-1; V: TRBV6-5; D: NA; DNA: TGTGCCAGCATCCACCCGACAGGTGGGGGAGCTTTCTTT; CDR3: CASIHPTGGGAFF
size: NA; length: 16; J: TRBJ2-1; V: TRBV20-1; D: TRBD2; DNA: TGCAGTGCCTTCGGGACTAGCGGGAGGGCGAGCAATGAGCAGTTCTTC; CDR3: CSAFGTSGRASNEQFF
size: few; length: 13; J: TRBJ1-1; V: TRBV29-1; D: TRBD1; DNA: TGCAGCTGCGACACAGACAGGGGGCTTTTAGCTTTCTTT; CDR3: CSCDTDRGLLAFF
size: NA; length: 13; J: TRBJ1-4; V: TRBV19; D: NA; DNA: TGTGCCAGTAGTATAACGGGGCAGGTAAAACTGTTTTTT; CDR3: CASSITGQVKLFF
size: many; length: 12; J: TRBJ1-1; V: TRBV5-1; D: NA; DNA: TGCGCCAGCAGCAGGGGGAACACTGAAGCTTTCTTT; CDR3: CASSRGNTEAFF
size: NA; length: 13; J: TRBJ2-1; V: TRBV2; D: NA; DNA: TGTGCCAGCACTAGGACACCAAACAATGAGCAGTTCTTC; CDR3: CASTRTPNNEQFF
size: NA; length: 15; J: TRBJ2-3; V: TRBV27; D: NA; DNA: TGTGCCAGCAGTTTATTGGCTCGTTTCACAGATACGCAGTATTTT; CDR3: CASSLLARFTDTQYF
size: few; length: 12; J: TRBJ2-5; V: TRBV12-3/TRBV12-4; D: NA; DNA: TGTGCCAGCAAAGGGCGTCTAGAGACCCAGTACTTC; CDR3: CASKGRLETQYF
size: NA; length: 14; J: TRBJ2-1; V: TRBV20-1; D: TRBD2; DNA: TGCAGTGCTACCGGGACTAGCGGCGGTAGTGAGCAGTTCTTC; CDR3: CSATGTSGGSEQFF
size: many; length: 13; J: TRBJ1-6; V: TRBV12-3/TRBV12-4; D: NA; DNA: TGTGCCAGCAGTCCGGACAGAGATTCACCCCTCCACTTT; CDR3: CASSPDRDSPLHF
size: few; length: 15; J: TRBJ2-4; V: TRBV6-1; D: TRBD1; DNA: TGTGCCAGCAGTTACAGGGGTATCGCCAAAAACATTCAGTACTTC; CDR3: CASSYRGIAKNIQYF
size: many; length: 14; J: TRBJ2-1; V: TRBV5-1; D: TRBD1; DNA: TGCGCCAGCAGCCGGGACAGGGCTTACAATGAGCAGTTCTTC; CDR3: CASSRDRAYNEQFF
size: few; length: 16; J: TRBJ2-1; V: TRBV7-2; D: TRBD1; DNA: TGTGCCAGCAGGTCGGGTGTGAGGGGGCGGTACAATGAGCAGTTCTTC; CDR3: CASRSGVRGRYNEQFF
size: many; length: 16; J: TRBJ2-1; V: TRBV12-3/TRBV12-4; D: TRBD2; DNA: TGTGCCAGCAGTTCCCTCCGGGACTACTTCGTCGGGGAGCAGTTCTTC; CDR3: CASSSLRDYFVGEQFF
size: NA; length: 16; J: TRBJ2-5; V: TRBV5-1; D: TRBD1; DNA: TGCGCCAGCAGCTTGGGTAACTCCGGGACAGAAGAGACCCAGTACTTC; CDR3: CASSLGNSGTEETQYF
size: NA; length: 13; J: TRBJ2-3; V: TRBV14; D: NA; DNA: TGTGCCAGCAGCCAGCGACGGACAGATACGCAGTATTTT; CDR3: CASSQRRTDTQYF
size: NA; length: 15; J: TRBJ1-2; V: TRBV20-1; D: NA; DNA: TGCAGTGCTAGACCGTCGGAACAGGCCATCTATGGCTACACCTTC; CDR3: CSARPSEQAIYGYTF
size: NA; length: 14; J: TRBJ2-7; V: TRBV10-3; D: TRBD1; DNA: TGTGCCATCAGTGAGCCCCGGGACAGGGCAGAGCAGTACTTC; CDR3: CAISEPRDRAEQYF
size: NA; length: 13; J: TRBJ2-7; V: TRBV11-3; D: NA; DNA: TGTGCCAGCAGCATTGAACTCTCCTACGAGCAGTACTTC; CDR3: CASSIELSYEQYF
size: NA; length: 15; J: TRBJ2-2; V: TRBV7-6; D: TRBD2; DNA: TGTGCCAGCTCCGTAGCGGGGACGAACACCGGGGAGCTGTTTTTT; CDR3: CASSVAGTNTGELFF
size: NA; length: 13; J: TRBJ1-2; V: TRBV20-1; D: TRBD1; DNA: TGCAGTGCTTCGACAGGGCTCCCCTATGGCTACACCTTC; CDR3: CSASTGLPYGYTF
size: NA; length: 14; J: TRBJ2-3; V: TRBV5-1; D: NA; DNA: TGCGCCAGCAGCCTCCAGATTGAGGGGGATACGCAGTATTTT; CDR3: CASSLQIEGDTQYF
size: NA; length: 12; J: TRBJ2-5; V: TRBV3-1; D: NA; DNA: TGTGCCAGCAGCCACATTGAAGAGACCCAGTACTTC; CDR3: CASSHIEETQYF